A selection of T cell receptor beta chains follows, all from one sample in a study of shared clonotypes between healthy human individuals. This table comes from immunoSEQ multiplex PCR, and its TCRdb copy is limited to in-frame clones, with some not included. The sample holds around 480,000 clones, about 80% seen once. Material for sequencing was PBMCs. These receptors came from a woman between 40 and 55 years old in good health. Some clones in this sample may be carry-over from other donors' samples. The CDR3 runs from the conserved cysteine through the conserved F or W. The order of the fields is clone size, V gene, J gene, D gene, CDR3 DNA, CDR3 protein. D genes are given only for firm matches. For some rows the clone size is stated as once, few or many, or as a class when expanded; others skip it.

NA	TRBV19	TRBJ1-2	NA	TGTGCCAGTAGTATAGGACAGTCTCTCTATGGCTACACCTTC	CASSIGQSLYGYTF
NA	TRBV5-1	TRBJ2-2	TRBD2	TGCGCCAGCAGCCGTCCGGGGGGAGGCACCGGGGAGCTGTTTTTT	CASSRPGGGTGELFF
NA	TRBV5-4	TRBJ2-1	TRBD2	TGTGCCAGCAGCTTGGATGCGCGGGAGCTCCACAATGAGCAGTTCTTC	CASSLDARELHNEQFF
few	TRBV5-6	TRBJ2-5	NA	TGTGCCAGCAGCTTCGGCGGGGGCACCCGGATGGAGACCCAGTACTTC	CASSFGGGTRMETQYF
NA	TRBV10-3	TRBJ2-1	TRBD2	TGTGCCATCAGTGATACTAGCGGGAGGGGGGAGCAGTTCTTC	CAISDTSGRGEQFF
NA	TRBV23-1	TRBJ1-4	NA	TGCGCCAGCAGTCTCCCAAGGAGGGGTAGGGATAATGAAAAACTGTTTTTT	CASSLPRRGRDNEKLFF
few	TRBV4-2	TRBJ1-5	NA	TGTGCCAGCAGCCAAGAGGAAGGGCAAGGGAGGCAGCCCCAGCATTTT	CASSQEEGQGRQPQHF
NA	TRBV4-1	TRBJ2-7	NA	TGCGCCAGCAGCCCCGGACCCTACGAGCAGTACTTC	CASSPGPYEQYF
NA	TRBV5-4	TRBJ1-2	NA	TGTGCCAGCAGCTTTCAGGGCTATGGCTACACCTTC	CASSFQGYGYTF
NA	TRBV27	TRBJ2-1	TRBD1	TGTGCCAGCACCCACAGGGGGAGAGATGAGCAGTTCTTC	CASTHRGRDEQFF
NA	TRBV28	TRBJ2-2	NA	TGTGCCTCGGGGGAGCTGTTTTTT	CASGELFF
once	TRBV19	TRBJ1-5	NA	TGTGCCAGTAGACCGTACAATCAGCCCCAGCATTTT	CASRPYNQPQHF
NA	TRBV7-9	TRBJ2-2	NA	TGTGCCAGCAGCTACGACCCTAGGAGTACCGGGGAGCTGTTTTTT	CASSYDPRSTGELFF
NA	TRBV9	TRBJ2-1	NA	TGTGCCAGCAGCGTAGATCGGGCCAATGAGCAGTTCTTC	CASSVDRANEQFF
NA	TRBV6-5	TRBJ1-5	NA	TGTGCCAGCAGCCCCAGGGGCAGCAATCAGCCCCAGCATTTT	CASSPRGSNQPQHF
NA	TRBV27	TRBJ2-1	NA	TGTGCCAGCAGTCAACAGGGCCACAATGAGCAGTTCTTC	CASSQQGHNEQFF
NA	TRBV7-9	TRBJ2-7	NA	TGTGCCAGCAGCTTAGCCGGGACTTTCTACGAGCAGTACTTC	CASSLAGTFYEQYF
many	TRBV9	TRBJ2-1	TRBD2	TGTGCCAGCAGCCCCCGGACTAGCGGGACCAATGAGCAGTTCTTC	CASSPRTSGTNEQFF
NA	TRBV23-1	TRBJ1-3	TRBD1	TGCGCCAGCAGTCAATCTCCGGGACAGGGTGCTGGAAACACCATATATTTT	CASSQSPGQGAGNTIYF
NA	TRBV11-2	TRBJ2-3	NA	TGTGCCAGCAGCTTAGAAGGGAGGCGCGATACGCAGTATTTT	CASSLEGRRDTQYF
few	TRBV5-4	TRBJ1-2	NA	TGTGCCAGCAGCTTGGCCGGCCAGGTATATGGCTACACCTTC	CASSLAGQVYGYTF
NA	TRBV6-1	TRBJ2-1	NA	TGTGCCAGCAGTAGCCGACTCTCCCAGCAGTTCTTC	CASSSRLSQQFF
NA	TRBV28	TRBJ2-7	TRBD2	TGTGCCAGCAGTTTACTAGCGGGAGGAGGCGAGCAGTACTTC	CASSLLAGGGEQYF
NA	TRBV18	TRBJ1-5	NA	TGTGCCAGCTCACCAAATCAGTTCGGGTTGCCCCAGCATTTT	CASSPNQFGLPQHF
NA	TRBV25-1	TRBJ1-4	NA	TGTGCCAGCTTCGTTGGCGGTCAGGAAAAACTGTTTTTT	CASFVGGQEKLFF
NA	TRBV5-1	TRBJ2-5	NA	TGCGCCAGCACCCCGGGCGGGTTGGGAGCGCAAGAGACCCAGTACTTC	CASTPGGLGAQETQYF
once	TRBV5-4	TRBJ2-7	NA	TGTGCCAGCAGCTTCGGCGGGGGCGATCAGTACTTC	CASSFGGGDQYF
NA	TRBV30	TRBJ2-5	NA	TGTGCCTGGAGTCTCCAGGTACAAGAGACCCAGTACTTC	CAWSLQVQETQYF
NA	TRBV28	TRBJ2-5	NA	TGTGCCAGCAGTTTCAGGGGAAGGTACCAAGAGACCCAGTACTTC	CASSFRGRYQETQYF
NA	TRBV21-1	TRBJ2-3	NA	TGTGCCAGCAGCGCTTATCCCCCGGGACAGGGGGCCCCTACGCAGTATTTT	CASSAYPPGQGAPTQYF
NA	TRBV27	TRBJ2-6	NA	TGTGCCAGCAGTTTTCAAGGGGGGTATGGGGCCAACGTCCTGACTTTC	CASSFQGGYGANVLTF
NA	TRBV5-1	TRBJ2-1	TRBD2	TGCGCCAGCAGCCCGGAACCGGGACTAGAGCAGTTCTTC	CASSPEPGLEQFF
NA	TRBV11-3	TRBJ2-7	TRBD2	TGTGCCAGCAGCTTAGCGGCGGGAGGGCCCTACGAGCAGTACTTC	CASSLAAGGPYEQYF
NA	TRBV10-1	TRBJ2-5	TRBD1	TGCGCCAGCAGTGAAAACAGGGGGCGCGGTCAGACCCAGTACTTC	CASSENRGRGQTQYF
NA	TRBV10-3	TRBJ1-1	NA	TGTGCCATCAGTGCCAGCGGCTACACTGAAGCTTTCTTT	CAISASGYTEAFF
NA	TRBV7-6	TRBJ2-5	TRBD1	TGTGCCAGCAGCCGTAGGACAGGGGACGAGACCCAGTACTTC	CASSRRTGDETQYF
NA	TRBV4-3	TRBJ2-1	NA	TGCGCCAGCAGCCTCCGGGGGGCTAGTAATGAGCAGTTCTTC	CASSLRGASNEQFF
NA	TRBV15	TRBJ1-2	NA	TGTGCCACCAGCAGAGATCGAACGACAAGCGGCTATGGCTACACCTTC	CATSRDRTTSGYGYTF
NA	TRBV2	TRBJ2-7	NA	TGTGCCAGCAACCGGGGTCGTCCCTACGAGCAGTACTTC	CASNRGRPYEQYF
NA	TRBV2	TRBJ2-3	TRBD1	TGTGCCAGCAGTGTTGACAGGGCAAGCACAGATACGCAGTATTTT	CASSVDRASTDTQYF
once	TRBV7-9	TRBJ2-5	TRBD2	TGTGCCAGCAGCATAGAGGCTAGCGGCCAAGAGACCCAGTACTTC	CASSIEASGQETQYF
once	TRBV28	TRBJ2-5	TRBD2	TGTGCCAGCAGTTCAAGCACTAGCGGGGGAAGCCACTTC	CASSSSTSGGSHF
NA	TRBV6-6	TRBJ1-2	NA	TGTGCCAGCAGTGGGAGTGGCTACACCTTC	CASSGSGYTF
NA	TRBV5-4	TRBJ1-2	TRBD1	TGTGCCAGCAGCCCCAGGGGGCAAAACTATGGCTACACCTTC	CASSPRGQNYGYTF
NA	TRBV6-4	TRBJ1-2	TRBD1	TGTGCCAGCAGCCCTCGGACAGGGGGCGGCTATGGCTACACCTTC	CASSPRTGGGYGYTF
once	TRBV5-4	TRBJ2-5	NA	TGTGCCAGCAGCGAAGGGTATGGGGGAGGAGAGACCCAGTACTTC	CASSEGYGGGETQYF
NA	TRBV23-1	TRBJ2-2	TRBD2	TGCGCCAGCTCCTACTTAGGGGCGGGAGTCACCGGGGAGCTGTTTTTT	CASSYLGAGVTGELFF
NA	TRBV28	TRBJ2-1	TRBD2	TGTGCCAGCAGTTTATCGGGCGGGAGAGTATATGAGCAGTTCTTC	CASSLSGGRVYEQFF
NA	TRBV5-1	TRBJ2-3	NA	TGCGCCAGCAGCTTGGATGATCCAGCTTCTACGCAGTATTTT	CASSLDDPASTQYF
NA	TRBV5-4	TRBJ1-5	NA	TGTGCCAGCAGCTTGGAGGCAGGGTCACAGCCCCAGCATTTT	CASSLEAGSQPQHF
NA	TRBV11-2	TRBJ2-7	TRBD1	TGTGCCAGCCAGCCGGGGACAGGGTCCTACGAGCAGTACTTC	CASQPGTGSYEQYF
NA	TRBV27	TRBJ2-7	TRBD2	TGTGCCAGCAGTTTTCTCCCCCTTGCGGGAGCGCCCAACGAGCAGTACTTC	CASSFLPLAGAPNEQYF
NA	TRBV13	TRBJ2-7	NA	TGTGCCAGCAGCACCCCCGTTGGGGAGCAGTACTTC	CASSTPVGEQYF
NA	TRBV27	TRBJ2-7	NA	TGTGCCAGCAATGATGGAAGCCTCTACGAGCAGTACTTC	CASNDGSLYEQYF